This entry features one TCR beta chain sequence. In the original processing: Quantification of nucleated cells was approximated via reference gene primer amplification. Generated by immunoSEQ multiplex PCR, the TCRdb table keeps only in-frame clones and is missing some. V and J calls and clone size are given by that table; D and trimming were obtained from the DNA. This repertoire shows under 150,000 clones, around 80% found once; its top ten account for roughly 3.6%. The CDR3 is made up of 12 amino acids. Trimming shortened V by 9 bases and J by 3 bases, and 10 bases separated the two germline ends. This entry comes from a study of blood T cell repertoires in COVID-19. Across the study: Acute and convalescent COVID-19 samples came from the United States, Italy and Spain.

The sequencing input was peripheral blood. The V and J genes are TRBV12-3 or TRBV12-4 and TRBJ2-3; D is perhaps TRBD1 (6 bases). The source is a man in his 60s with acute or convalescent COVID-19. The CDR3 region has the DNA TGTGCCAGTGGACAGACTACAGATACGCAGTATTTT. Residues: CASGQTTDTQYF.